This T cell receptor (beta chain) was recorded in a study of shared clonotypes between healthy human individuals. Study donors comprised healthy, HIV-negative adults devoid of recent acute infection or vaccination. The germline gives CDR1 SGHNT, CDR2 YENEEA. The CDR3 has 17 residues. V shed 1 base and J 0 bases; nucleotides not matched to a gene: 3. Study-level findings and limits: In contrast to clonotypes shared by all four donors, non-shared clonotypes had lower generation probabilities.

TCRdb keeps only in-frame clones here, not all; method: immunoSEQ multiplex PCR. The repertoire holds a few million clones, just over 90% seen once, with 0.39% in the top ten. On this clone itself: Its antigen remains unidentified.

Sequenced sample: naive CD4+ T cells from PBMCs. Stated subset: CD45RA+ positively selected. This clonotype was obtained from a man aged 18-30 years in good health. Some clones in this sample may be carry-over from other donors' samples. The chain uses TRBV11-3 and TRBJ2-1; the match to TRBD2 covers 10 bases. The CDR3 loop is CASSLVASGSSYNEQFF. CDR3 sequence (DNA): TGTGCCAGCAGCTTAGTGGCTAGCGGGAGCTCCTACAATGAGCAGTTCTTC.